Listed below are T cell receptor beta chains from one sample, sequenced in a study of human T cells and chemical hapten exposure. TCRdb re-called the RACE reads with MiXCR, one entry per CDR3 protein. The sample carries more than 60,000 distinct CDR3 sequences, 7% to 9% recorded once. Sample: whole blood. These TCRs come from a male donor in good health. Some clones in this sample may be carry-over from other donors' samples. The CDR3 runs from the conserved cysteine through the conserved F or W. Each record gives: clone size, D gene, J gene, V gene, CDR3 length, CDR3 DNA, CDR3 protein. A D gene is named only where the DNA matches it firmly. A clone size is listed for some rows: how often the clone was seen (once, few, many), or a class if it is expanded.

few TRBD1 TRBJ2-1 TRBV18 15 TGTGCCAGCTCACCCCCCCGGGACAGCTACAATGAGCAGTTCTTC CASSPPRDSYNEQFF
- - TRBJ1-1 TRBV10-3 16 TGTGCCATCAGTGATACAACGTGGCGCAGCGCCACTGAAGCTTTCTTT CAISDTTWRSATEAFF
- TRBD1 TRBJ1-1 TRBV6-2/TRBV6-3 15 TGTGCCAGCAGTTACTTAGGACAGGGGAGCACTGAAGCTTTCTTT CASSYLGQGSTEAFF
few TRBD2 TRBJ2-1 TRBV4-1 15 TGCGCCAGCACCCTCACTAGCGGGAGTTTCGGTGAGCAGTTCTTC CASTLTSGSFGEQFF
- - TRBJ2-5 TRBV11-1 12 TGTGCCAGCAGCTTAACGGGCGAGACCCAGTACTTC CASSLTGETQYF
many - TRBJ1-5 TRBV3-1 13 TGTGCCAGCAGCCAAGATCTTGGTCAGCCCCAGCATTTT CASSQDLGQPQHF
- - TRBJ2-5 TRBV5-6 14 TGTGCCAGCAGCTTCTTGACAGCACAAGAGACCCAGTACTTC CASSFLTAQETQYF
- TRBD1 TRBJ2-7 TRBV11-2 18 TGTGCCAGCAGCTTAGAGGTCCTGGCGGGACAGGGACCTTACGAGCAGTACTTC CASSLEVLAGQGPYEQYF
many TRBD1 TRBJ1-1 TRBV20-1 13 TGCAGTGCTAGAGGGGACAGGGACACTGAAGCTTTCTTT CSARGDRDTEAFF
many TRBD2 TRBJ2-3 TRBV11-2 16 TGTGCCAGCAGCTTACTAGCGGGGACTAGCACAGATACGCAGTATTTT CASSLLAGTSTDTQYF
many TRBD1 TRBJ2-7 TRBV5-5 16 TGTGCCAGCAGCTTTTCAAAGGACAGGGGGACGTACGAGCAGTACTTC CASSFSKDRGTYEQYF
few - TRBJ2-5 TRBV6-5 14 TGTGCCAGCAGTTACTCCGGGTTTGAGGGGGACCAGTACTTC CASSYSGFEGDQYF
- TRBD2 TRBJ2-1 TRBV20-1 16 TGCAGTGCTAGTGGGACTAGCGGGATCTCCTACAATGAGCAGTTCTTC CSASGTSGISYNEQFF
many - TRBJ1-2 TRBV6-5 15 TGTGCCAGCAGCTCGGATTCCGTCACGGGCTATGGCTACACCTTC CASSSDSVTGYGYTF
few - TRBJ1-2 TRBV20-1 14 TGCAGTGCTCGAACCGGGACGGCGAACTATGGCTACACCTTC CSARTGTANYGYTF
few - TRBJ1-4 TRBV13 16 TGTGCCAGCAGCCCCGTTGGGTATGCAACTAATGAAAAACTGTTTTTT CASSPVGYATNEKLFF
- - TRBJ1-3 TRBV12-3/TRBV12-4 18 TGTGCCAGCAGTCCCGGAGTGGGGGCCCACCACTCTGGAAACACCATATATTTT CASSPGVGAHHSGNTIYF
- - TRBJ2-5 TRBV13 13 TGTGCCAGCAGCCCCCGACCGGAGGAGACCCAGTACTTC CASSPRPEETQYF
- TRBD1 TRBJ2-2 TRBV11-2 18 TGTGCCAGCAGCCGCCCTCAGCCCCGGGACAGGGACACCGGGGAGCTGTTTTTT CASSRPQPRDRDTGELFF
- TRBD2 TRBJ2-3 TRBV7-9 16 TGTGCCAGCAGCCCCGGACTAGCGGTGGGCACAGATACGCAGTATTTT CASSPGLAVGTDTQYF
few TRBD1 TRBJ2-7 TRBV4-2 16 TGTGCCAGCAGCCAAGTGGAAGGACAGGGAGCCTACGAGCAGTACTTC CASSQVEGQGAYEQYF
many - TRBJ2-2 TRBV12-3/TRBV12-4 14 TGTGCCAGCAGTTTAACGCCAGGGACCGGGGAGCTGTTTTTT CASSLTPGTGELFF
few TRBD1 TRBJ1-1 TRBV6-2/TRBV6-3 14 TGTGCCAGCAGTTGGCACAGGGGCAACACTGAAGCTTTCTTT CASSWHRGNTEAFF
many TRBD1 TRBJ2-7 TRBV27 12 TGTGCCACCAGGACAGGGGTGAGAGAGCAGTACTTC CATRTGVREQYF
few - TRBJ2-3 TRBV12-5 14 TGTGCTAGTGGCCAGATGCGGGCGGTGGATACGCAGTATTTT CASGQMRAVDTQYF
few TRBD1 TRBJ1-5 TRBV11-2 17 TGTGCCAGCAGCTTAGGTCGACAGGGGGCTAGCAATCAGCCCCAGCATTTT CASSLGRQGASNQPQHF
few - TRBJ2-7 TRBV12-3/TRBV12-4 13 TGTGCCAGCAGTTTAGGACCAGACTACGAGCAGTACTTC CASSLGPDYEQYF
- TRBD2 TRBJ2-7 TRBV6-2/TRBV6-3 15 TGTGCCAGCAGACCCGGACTAGCGGGCTCCTACGAGCAGTACTTC CASRPGLAGSYEQYF
few TRBD1 TRBJ1-6 TRBV27 14 TGTGCCAGCAGTCCGTGGGACAGCAATTCACCCCTCCACTTT CASSPWDSNSPLHF
many TRBD1 TRBJ2-5 TRBV20-1 13 TGCAGTGCTAGTCGACAGGGGCCAGAGACCCAGTACTTC CSASRQGPETQYF
many TRBD1 TRBJ2-3 TRBV6-5 14 TGTGCCAGCAAAGGACAGGGGGAGGCAGATACGCAGTATTTT CASKGQGEADTQYF
few - TRBJ1-6 TRBV20-1 15 TGCAGTGCCAGACCAGGGGAATCCTATAATTCACCCCTCCACTTT CSARPGESYNSPLHF
few - TRBJ1-1 TRBV18 15 TGTGCCAGCTCACCACTGTGGACAGAGAACACTGAAGCTTTCTTT CASSPLWTENTEAFF
- TRBD1 TRBJ1-4 TRBV20-1 15 TGCAGTGCTAGAGGGACCGGGACAGTTAATGAAAAACTGTTTTTT CSARGTGTVNEKLFF
- - TRBJ1-2 TRBV27 11 TGTGCCAGCAGCCCAGGCGTTGGCTACACCTTC CASSPGVGYTF
- - TRBJ1-1 TRBV27 15 TGTGCCAGCAGTTTAGCCCAGGGGATGAACACTGAAGCTTTCTTT CASSLAQGMNTEAFF
- TRBD1 TRBJ1-2 TRBV5-1 16 TGCGCCAGCAGCCTGATTCGGGACAGCCCTAACTATGGCTACACCTTC CASSLIRDSPNYGYTF
- - TRBJ2-4 TRBV7-2 14 TGTGCCAGCAGCTTAGACCAGGGGAGAAACATTCAGTACTTC CASSLDQGRNIQYF
- - TRBJ1-3 TRBV7-9 16 TGTGCCAGCTCCCGCGGGGGACCTCTCTCTGGAAACACCATATATTTT CASSRGGPLSGNTIYF
- TRBD1 TRBJ1-5 TRBV20-1 15 TGCAGTGCTAGAGAGACAGGGGGTAGCAATCAGCCCCAGCATTTT CSARETGGSNQPQHF
many TRBD2 TRBJ2-7 TRBV11-2 15 TGTGCCAGCAGCTTAGCGGGACTAGCAACCTACGAGCAGTACTTC CASSLAGLATYEQYF
few - TRBJ1-5 TRBV20-1 14 TGCAGTGCCCAACATACGGCCGTAGGGGGGCCCCAGCATTTT CSAQHTAVGGPQHF
many - TRBJ1-4 TRBV29-1 13 TGCAGCGTACTACAGGGTAACGTCGAAAAACTGTTTTTT CSVLQGNVEKLFF
- - TRBJ1-5 TRBV18 14 TGTGCCAGCTCATATATCGGTGGCAATCAGCCCCAGCATTTT CASSYIGGNQPQHF
many - TRBJ2-3 TRBV4-3 17 TGCGCCAGCAGCCAAGATTTTGGGACGCACTTCACAGATACGCAGTATTTT CASSQDFGTHFTDTQYF
few - TRBJ2-3 TRBV12-3/TRBV12-4 13 TGTGCCAGCAGTTTAGATGTAGCAGATACGCAGTATTTT CASSLDVADTQYF
few TRBD1 TRBJ1-6 TRBV25-1 14 TGTGCCAGCAGTGCGGGACAGGATAATTCACCCCTCCACTTT CASSAGQDNSPLHF
few TRBD2 TRBJ2-3 TRBV6-5 15 TGTGCCAGCCAAAGAGCGGGGGGGCTCCCAGATACGCAGTATTTT CASQRAGGLPDTQYF
few - TRBJ1-3 TRBV7-9 15 TGTGCCAGCCCCATGGTGGGACTACCAGGAAACACCATATATTTT CASPMVGLPGNTIYF
- - TRBJ1-5 TRBV5-1 15 TGCGCCAGCAGACTGACAGGCCTAAGCGATCAGCCCCAGCATTTT CASRLTGLSDQPQHF
- - TRBJ2-7 TRBV12-3/TRBV12-4 15 TGTGCCAGCAGTTTGGAAGGAGGACTGGCCTACGAGCAGTACTTC CASSLEGGLAYEQYF
- - TRBJ1-5 TRBV7-8 15 TGTGCCAGCAGCTTACGGGACACCGGCGATCAGCCCCAGCATTTT CASSLRDTGDQPQHF
few TRBD2 TRBJ2-5 TRBV5-4 15 TGTGCCAGCAGCTTGGGACTAGCGGCCCAAGAGACCCAGTACTTC CASSLGLAAQETQYF